These T cell receptor beta chains were read from a single sample in a study of low-dose radiotherapy and immunotherapy resistance in tumors. TCRdb reprocessed the reads via MiXCR and lists one record per CDR3 protein. The sample consists of 80,000 to 90,000 distinct CDR3 sequences, 15% to 20% of them appearing once. The sequences come from PBMCs, collected before treatment. These receptors all stem from a male donor with prostate cancer. CDR3s include the opening cysteine and the closing phenylalanine or tryptophan. D genes are given only for firm matches. Clone size is given for some rows only: seen once, a few or many times, or a class if the clone is expanded.

D,V,J,size,CDR3,DNA
-,TRBV29-1,TRBJ2-7,many,CSVRQVGGYEQYF,TGCAGCGTCAGACAGGTGGGGGGCTACGAGCAGTACTTC
TRBD1,TRBV3-1,TRBJ1-5,many,CASSATGTGNQPQHF,TGTGCCAGCAGCGCGACGGGGACAGGGAATCAGCCCCAGCATTTT
TRBD1,TRBV7-2,TRBJ2-5,many,CASSYTRLTGGHRETQYF,TGTGCCAGCAGCTATACTCGGCTTACAGGGGGCCACAGAGAGACCCAGTACTTC
-,TRBV5-1,TRBJ1-2,many,CASSLEAAYGYTF,TGCGCCAGCAGCTTGGAGGCAGCCTATGGCTACACCTTC
-,TRBV5-6,TRBJ2-3,many,CASSLNTDTQYF,TGTGCCAGCAGCCTGAACACAGATACGCAGTATTTT
TRBD2,TRBV19,TRBJ2-2,many,CASTPLAGNTGELFF,TGTGCCAGCACTCCCCTAGCGGGGAACACCGGGGAGCTGTTTTTT
-,TRBV28,TRBJ2-3,many,CASMGPGTPDSTDTQYF,TGTGCCAGCATGGGCCCAGGGACACCCGATAGCACAGATACGCAGTATTTT
-,TRBV10-3,TRBJ2-1,many,CAIKAPTYNEQFF,TGTGCCATCAAGGCTCCCACCTACAATGAGCAGTTCTTC
TRBD1,TRBV3-1,TRBJ1-4,many,CASSQETGVDEKLFF,TGTGCCAGCAGCCAAGAGACAGGGGTAGACGAAAAACTGTTTTTT
-,TRBV27,TRBJ1-1,few,CASSPSGSHTEAFF,TGTGCCAGCAGTCCCAGCGGGAGCCACACTGAAGCTTTCTTT
-,TRBV5-1,TRBJ2-1,many,CASNPWQGYNEQFF,TGCGCCAGCAATCCTTGGCAGGGTTACAATGAGCAGTTCTTC
-,TRBV7-8,TRBJ1-5,-,CASSFDAGLRNQPQHF,TGTGCCAGCAGCTTCGATGCAGGGCTTCGCAATCAGCCCCAGCATTTT
-,TRBV30,TRBJ1-2,many,CAWSESGEGYTF,TGTGCCTGGAGCGAGTCCGGGGAAGGCTACACCTTC
TRBD2,TRBV19,TRBJ2-3,many,CASQRASGGAADTQYF,TGTGCCAGTCAGAGGGCTAGCGGGGGGGCGGCAGATACGCAGTATTTT
TRBD1,TRBV6-2/TRBV6-3,TRBJ1-2,once,CASSRQGARGYTF,TGTGCCAGCAGTCGACAGGGGGCTCGCGGCTACACCTTC
-,TRBV5-1,TRBJ1-4,many,CASKLGVQTNEKLFF,TGCGCCAGCAAACTTGGGGTCCAAACTAATGAAAAACTGTTTTTT
-,TRBV25-1,TRBJ1-2,-,CASSEGNRVDGYTF,TGTGCCAGCAGTGAGGGGAACAGGGTGGACGGCTACACCTTC
-,TRBV5-1,TRBJ2-3,-,CASSTGSEDDTQYF,TGCGCCAGCAGCACTGGATCCGAGGACGATACGCAGTATTTT
-,TRBV5-1,TRBJ1-6,once,CASSLAGRSPLHF,TGCGCCAGCAGCTTAGCGGGGCGGTCACCCCTCCACTTT
-,TRBV15,TRBJ2-6,many,CATSPRGGIGDGANVLTF,TGTGCCACCAGCCCGCGTGGGGGCATCGGAGATGGGGCCAACGTCCTGACTTTC
TRBD2,TRBV6-1,TRBJ2-7,few,CASSAAGGGSYEQYF,TGTGCCAGCAGTGCCGCGGGGGGGGGGTCCTACGAGCAGTACTTC
TRBD2,TRBV6-6,TRBJ2-7,-,CASSYLAGGSYEQYF,TGTGCCAGCAGTTACTTAGCGGGGGGATCCTACGAGCAGTACTTC
-,TRBV20-1,TRBJ2-2,many,CSARSAGARITGELFF,TGCAGTGCTAGAAGCGCGGGGGCGAGAATTACCGGGGAGCTGTTTTTT
-,TRBV3-1,TRBJ2-5,many,CASSQGGFETQYF,TGTGCCAGCAGCCAAGGGGGGTTTGAGACCCAGTACTTC
-,TRBV5-5,TRBJ1-4,many,CASSLRQGEKLFF,TGTGCCAGCAGCTTGAGGCAGGGGGAAAAACTGTTTTTT
-,TRBV25-1,TRBJ2-3,few,CASSGHRREDTQYF,TGTGCCAGCAGTGGCCACCGTCGGGAGGATACGCAGTATTTT
-,TRBV14,TRBJ1-1,many,CASSRPTLGVAEAFF,TGTGCCAGCAGCCGACCGACTTTAGGTGTCGCTGAAGCTTTCTTT
TRBD2,TRBV24-1,TRBJ2-2,many,CATSDVPSGGRTGELFF,TGTGCCACCAGTGATGTCCCTAGCGGGGGGCGCACCGGGGAGCTGTTTTTT
-,TRBV3-1,TRBJ1-1,many,CASSQDQGAPEAFF,TGTGCCAGCAGCCAAGATCAGGGCGCACCTGAAGCTTTCTTT